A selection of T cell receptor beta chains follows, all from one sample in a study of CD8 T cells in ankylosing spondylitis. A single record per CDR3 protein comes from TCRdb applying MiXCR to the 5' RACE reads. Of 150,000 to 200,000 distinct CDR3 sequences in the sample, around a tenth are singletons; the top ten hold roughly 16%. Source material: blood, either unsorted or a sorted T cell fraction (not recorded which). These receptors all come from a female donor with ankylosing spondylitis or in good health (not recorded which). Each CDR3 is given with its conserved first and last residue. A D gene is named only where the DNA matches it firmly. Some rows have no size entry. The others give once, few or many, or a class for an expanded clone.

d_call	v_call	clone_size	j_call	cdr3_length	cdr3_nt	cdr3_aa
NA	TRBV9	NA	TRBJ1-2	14	TGTGCCAGCAGCGTCTCCCTGGGAGAACATGGCTACACCTTC	CASSVSLGEHGYTF
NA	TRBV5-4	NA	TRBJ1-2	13	TGTGCCAGCAGCTCGAGCGGTGGGGCCCTCTACACCTTC	CASSSSGGALYTF
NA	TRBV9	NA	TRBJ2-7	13	TGTGCCAGCAGCGGCCCGAGCTCCTACGAGCAGTACTTC	CASSGPSSYEQYF
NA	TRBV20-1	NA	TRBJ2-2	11	TGCAGTGCCCCCTGGGGCGGGGAGCTGTTTTTT	CSAPWGGELFF
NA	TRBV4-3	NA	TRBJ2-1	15	TGCGCCAGCAGCCAAGGAGACTCCTTAGGGAATGAGCAGTTCTTC	CASSQGDSLGNEQFF
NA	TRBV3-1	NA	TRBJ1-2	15	TGTGCCAGCAGCCAAGCGGGACACCTGTTAAATGGCTACACCTTC	CASSQAGHLLNGYTF
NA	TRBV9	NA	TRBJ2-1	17	TGTGCCAGCAGCATACAGGCGGACATTAGCTCCTACAATGAGCAGTTCTTC	CASSIQADISSYNEQFF
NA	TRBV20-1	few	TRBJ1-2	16	TGCAGTGCTAGAGATCCGATAGGGGGGAATAACTATGGCTACACCTTC	CSARDPIGGNNYGYTF
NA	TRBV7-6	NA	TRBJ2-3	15	TGTGCCAGCAGCTTATTCGCGGGCCTAGCAGATACGCAGTATTTT	CASSLFAGLADTQYF
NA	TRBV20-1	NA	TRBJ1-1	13	TGCAGTGCTAGAGATCAGGGGAACACTGAAGCTTTCTTT	CSARDQGNTEAFF
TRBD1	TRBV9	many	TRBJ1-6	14	TGTGCCAGCAGCGCCGGGACAGGGGGTTCACCCCTCCACTTT	CASSAGTGGSPLHF
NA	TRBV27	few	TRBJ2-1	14	TGTGCCAGCAGTTTGGCGCCCTCCTACAATGAGCAGTTCTTC	CASSLAPSYNEQFF
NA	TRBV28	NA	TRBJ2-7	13	TGTGCCAGCAGTTTACCTTACCAAGTCGAGCAGTACTTC	CASSLPYQVEQYF
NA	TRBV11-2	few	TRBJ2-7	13	TGTGCCAGCAGCCCCGTATTGGATTACGAGCAGTACTTC	CASSPVLDYEQYF
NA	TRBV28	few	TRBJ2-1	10	TGTGCCAGCAGCGATCATGAGCAGTTCTTC	CASSDHEQFF
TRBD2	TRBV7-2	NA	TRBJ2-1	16	TGTGCCAGCAGCTTATTCTTGGGGACTAGCGTCGATGAGCAGTTCTTC	CASSLFLGTSVDEQFF
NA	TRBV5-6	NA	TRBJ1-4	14	TGTGCCAGCAGCCGGCGGGCGGGCAATGAAAAACTGTTTTTT	CASSRRAGNEKLFF
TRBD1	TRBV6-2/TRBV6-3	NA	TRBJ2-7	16	TGTGCCAGCAGTTCGCGAGGGACAGGGGGCTCCTACGAGCAGTACTTC	CASSSRGTGGSYEQYF
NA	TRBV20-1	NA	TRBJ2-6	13	TGCAGTGCTAGGGGGCAAGGGGCCAACGTCCTGACTTTC	CSARGQGANVLTF
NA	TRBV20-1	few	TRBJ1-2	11	TGCAGCCCCACAGGGCCTAATGGCTACACCTTC	CSPTGPNGYTF
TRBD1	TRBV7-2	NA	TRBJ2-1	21	TGTGCCAGCAGCTTAGCTTCAACCGGGACAGGGGTCTATGGGCAGAGGGGTGAGCAGTTCTTC	CASSLASTGTGVYGQRGEQFF
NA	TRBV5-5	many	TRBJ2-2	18	TGTGCCAGCAGCTCAGTGGGTGGGCCGCCCCCCGACACCGGGGAGCTGTTTTTT	CASSSVGGPPPDTGELFF
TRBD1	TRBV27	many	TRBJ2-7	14	TGTGCCAGCAGTCCCGGACAGGCGCCCTACGAGCAGTACTTC	CASSPGQAPYEQYF
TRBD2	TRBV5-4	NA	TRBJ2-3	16	TGTGCCAGCAGCCTCTGGACTAGCGGGAGCACAGATACGCAGTATTTT	CASSLWTSGSTDTQYF
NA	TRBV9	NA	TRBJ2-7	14	TGTGCCAGCAACGTCAATCCCGGACTCCACGAGCAGTACTTC	CASNVNPGLHEQYF
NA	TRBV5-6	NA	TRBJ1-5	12	TGTGCCAGCAGCCTTCAAAACCAGCCCCAGCATTTT	CASSLQNQPQHF
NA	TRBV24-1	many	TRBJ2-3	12	TGTGCCACCAGCAATGGGGCGGATACGCAGTATTTT	CATSNGADTQYF
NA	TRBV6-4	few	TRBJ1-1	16	TGTGCCAGCAGTGACTCGATTCGGGCCGGGAGCACTGAAGCTTTCTTT	CASSDSIRAGSTEAFF
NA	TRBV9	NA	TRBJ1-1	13	TGTGCCAGCAGCCCAGCCAATTTACAGGAAGCTTTCTTT	CASSPANLQEAFF
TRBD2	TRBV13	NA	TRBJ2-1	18	TGTGCCAGCAGCTTAGGGGGGGGAGCGGGATACTCCTACAATGAGCAGTTCTTC	CASSLGGGAGYSYNEQFF
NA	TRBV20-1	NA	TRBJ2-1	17	TGCAGTGCTAGAGATATCCACCAAGGAGGCGGGGACAGTGAGCAGTTCTTC	CSARDIHQGGGDSEQFF
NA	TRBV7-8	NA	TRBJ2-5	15	TGTGCCAGCAGCCCAGCAGGGACTTCCTCCGAGACCCAGTACTTC	CASSPAGTSSETQYF
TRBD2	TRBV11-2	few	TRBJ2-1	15	TGTGCCAGCAGCTCGACTAGCGGGCCGAACAATGAGCAGTTCTTC	CASSSTSGPNNEQFF
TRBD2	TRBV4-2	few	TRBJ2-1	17	TGTGCCAGCAGCCTATCTAGGTTAGCGGGAGAAGGCAATGAGCAGTTCTTC	CASSLSRLAGEGNEQFF
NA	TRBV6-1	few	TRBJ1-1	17	TGTGCCAGCAGTGAATGGGTTAGAGAGACCATGAACACTGAAGCTTTCTTT	CASSEWVRETMNTEAFF
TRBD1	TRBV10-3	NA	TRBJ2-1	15	TGTGCCATCAGTGAGTCGGGACAGGGGAACAATGAGCAGTTCTTC	CAISESGQGNNEQFF
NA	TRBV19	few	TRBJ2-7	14	TGTGCCCCCTGCAGGGGACGGGATGCCTACGAGCAGTACTTC	CAPCRGRDAYEQYF
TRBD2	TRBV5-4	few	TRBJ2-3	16	TGTGCCAGCAGCTCCACTAGCGGAACTCCCGCAGATACGCAGTATTTT	CASSSTSGTPADTQYF
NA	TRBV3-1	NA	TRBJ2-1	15	TGTGCCAGCAGGGACGGGAGAGGTTGGAGCAATGAGCAGTTCTTC	CASRDGRGWSNEQFF
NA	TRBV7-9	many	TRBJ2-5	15	TGTGCCAGCAGCTTAGCCAATCCCCTACAAGAGACCCAGTACTTC	CASSLANPLQETQYF
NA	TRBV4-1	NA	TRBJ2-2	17	TGCGCCAGCAGCCAAGGGTGGGGAGTTTCGAACACCGGGGAGCTGTTTTTT	CASSQGWGVSNTGELFF
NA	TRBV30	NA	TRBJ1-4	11	TGTGCCTGGAGCGATCATGAAAAACTGTTTTTT	CAWSDHEKLFF
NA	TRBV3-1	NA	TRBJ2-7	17	TGTGCCAGCAGCCCGTATCCCGTAGTGATCCTTACCTACGAGCAGTACTTC	CASSPYPVVILTYEQYF
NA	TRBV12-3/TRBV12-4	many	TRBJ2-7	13	TGTGCCAGCAGTTTAGGGACTCACTACGAGCAGTACTTC	CASSLGTHYEQYF
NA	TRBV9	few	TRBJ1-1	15	TGTGCCAGCAGCGTAGAGGGGTTCGCGAACACTGAAGCTTTCTTT	CASSVEGFANTEAFF
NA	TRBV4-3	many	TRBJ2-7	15	TGCGCCAGCAGCCAAGAGCACGGCATAGGATACGAGCAGTACTTC	CASSQEHGIGYEQYF
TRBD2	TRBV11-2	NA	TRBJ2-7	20	TGTGCCAGCAGCTTACGATGGAGCGGGGGGAGGGCCGAAGGTACCTACGAGCAGTACTTC	CASSLRWSGGRAEGTYEQYF
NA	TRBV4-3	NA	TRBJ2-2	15	TGCGCCAGCAGCCAGGGGGGACTGGCCACCGGGGAGCTGTTTTTT	CASSQGGLATGELFF